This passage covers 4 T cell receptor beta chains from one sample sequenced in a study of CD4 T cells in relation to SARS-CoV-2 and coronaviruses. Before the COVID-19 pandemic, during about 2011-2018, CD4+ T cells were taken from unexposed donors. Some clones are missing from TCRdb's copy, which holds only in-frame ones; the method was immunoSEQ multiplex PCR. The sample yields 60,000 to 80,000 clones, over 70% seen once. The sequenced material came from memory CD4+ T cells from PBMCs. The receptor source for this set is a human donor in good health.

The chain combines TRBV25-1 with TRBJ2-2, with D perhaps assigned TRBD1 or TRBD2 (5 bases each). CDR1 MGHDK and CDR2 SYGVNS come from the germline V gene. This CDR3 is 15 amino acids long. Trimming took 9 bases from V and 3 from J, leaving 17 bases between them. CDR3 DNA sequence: TGTGCCAGTATTAACGGGGCTGCGCACACCGGGGAGCTGTTTTTT. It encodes CASINGAAHTGELFF.

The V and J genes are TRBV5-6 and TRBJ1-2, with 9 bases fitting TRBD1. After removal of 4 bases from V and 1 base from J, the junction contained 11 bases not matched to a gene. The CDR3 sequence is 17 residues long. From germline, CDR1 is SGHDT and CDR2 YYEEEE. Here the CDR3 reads CASSTIQGALINYGYTF. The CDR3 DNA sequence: TGTGCCAGCAGCACCATACAGGGGGCGTTAATTAACTATGGCTACACCTTC.

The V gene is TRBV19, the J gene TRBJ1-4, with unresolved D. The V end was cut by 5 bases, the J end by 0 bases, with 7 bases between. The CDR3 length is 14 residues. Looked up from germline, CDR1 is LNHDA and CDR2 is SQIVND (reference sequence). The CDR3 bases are TGTGCCAGTAGTTCGCAGTCAACTAATGAAAAACTGTTTTTT. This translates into CASSSQSTNEKLFF. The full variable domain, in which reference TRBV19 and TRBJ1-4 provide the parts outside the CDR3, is DGGITQSPKYLFRKEGQNVTLSCEQNLNHDAMYWYRQDPGQGLRLIYYSQIVNDFQKGDIAEGYSVSREKKESFPLTVTSAQKNPTAFYLCASSSQSTNEKLFFGSGTQLSVL.

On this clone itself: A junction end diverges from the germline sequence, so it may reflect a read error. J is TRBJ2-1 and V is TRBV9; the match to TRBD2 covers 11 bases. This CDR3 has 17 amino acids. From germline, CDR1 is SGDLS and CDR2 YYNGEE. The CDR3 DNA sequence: TGTGCCAGCAGCGTGACTAGCGGGACCCACTCCTACAATGAGCAATTCTTC. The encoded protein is CASSVTSGTHSYNEQFF.